This T cell receptor (beta chain) was documented in a study of T cell repertoires in cytomegalovirus infection. Study summary: It can be stated that public TCR beta signatures indicated CMV infection as well as a matching HLA type.

This clonotype was picked up many times. Using its own MiXCR run on the reads, TCRdb lists one record per CDR3 protein. The table records 350,000 to 450,000 distinct CDR3 sequences, 18% of them present only once. Per germline, CDR1 SGHDN and CDR2 FVKESK. CDR3 length: 13 amino acids. The ends were cut back, 1 base at V and 3 bases at J, with 6 bases in the middle. The receptor was isolated from a human donor in good health (CMV status not recorded). Some clones in this sample may be carry-over from other donors' samples. The chain has TRBV14 and TRBJ1-1; no definite D call. Source material: PBMCs. This CDR3 is CASSQAGYTEAFF. The DNA for the CDR3 is TGTGCCAGCAGCCAAGCCGGGTACACTGAAGCTTTCTTT.